The clone carrying this T cell receptor beta chain was seen only once. With 4 bases removed from V and 2 bases from J, the gap between germline ends came to 8 bases. The CDR3 runs to 14 residues. Per the germline V gene, CDR1 is LGHNA and CDR2 is YSLEER. This specimen belongs to a study of cytomegalovirus exposure and HLA in healthy donors. The donors were healthy bone marrow donors. The primer mix had 60 Vbeta and 13 Jbeta primers. Clones were sequenced by immunoSEQ multiplex PCR, and TCRdb holds only the in-frame ones, with some missing. Of around 180,000 clones listed, around three quarters are singletons.

The chain uses TRBV4-3 and TRBJ2-2, with D perhaps matching TRBD2 (5 bases). The source material was PBMCs. The clonotype originates from a man in his forties in good health and CMV-seronegative. Written as DNA, the CDR3 is TGCGCCAGCAGCCGGCGGGTAAACACCGGGGAGCTGTTTTTT. It encodes CASSRRVNTGELFF.